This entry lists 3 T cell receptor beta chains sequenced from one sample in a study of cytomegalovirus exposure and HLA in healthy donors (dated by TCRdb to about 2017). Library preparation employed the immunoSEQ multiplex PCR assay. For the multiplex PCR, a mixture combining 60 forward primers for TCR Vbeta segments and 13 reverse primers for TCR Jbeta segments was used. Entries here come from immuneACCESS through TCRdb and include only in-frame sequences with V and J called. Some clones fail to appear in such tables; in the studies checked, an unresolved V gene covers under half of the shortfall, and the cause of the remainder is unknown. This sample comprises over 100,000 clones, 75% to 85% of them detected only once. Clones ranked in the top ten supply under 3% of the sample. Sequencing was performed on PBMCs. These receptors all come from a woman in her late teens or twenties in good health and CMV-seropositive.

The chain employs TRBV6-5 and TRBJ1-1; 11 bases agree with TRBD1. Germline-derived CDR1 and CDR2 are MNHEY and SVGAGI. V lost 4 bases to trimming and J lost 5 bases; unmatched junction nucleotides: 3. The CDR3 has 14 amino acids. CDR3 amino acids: CASSSGTGGTEAFF. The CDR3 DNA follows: TGTGCCAGCAGTTCCGGGACAGGGGGAACTGAAGCTTTCTTT.

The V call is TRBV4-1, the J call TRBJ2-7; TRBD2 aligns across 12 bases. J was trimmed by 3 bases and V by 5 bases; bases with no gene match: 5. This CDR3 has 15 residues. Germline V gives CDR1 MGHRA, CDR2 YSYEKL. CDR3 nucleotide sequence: TGCGCCAGCAGCACCCGACTAGCGGGAGTCTACGAGCAGTACTTC. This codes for CASSTRLAGVYEQYF.

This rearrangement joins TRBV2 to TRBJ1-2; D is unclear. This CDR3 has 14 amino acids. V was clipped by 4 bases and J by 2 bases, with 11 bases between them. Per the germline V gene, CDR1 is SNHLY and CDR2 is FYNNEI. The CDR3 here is CASSARLPNYGYTF. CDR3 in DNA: TGTGCCAGCAGTGCGCGGCTTCCGAACTATGGCTACACCTTC.